These T cell receptor beta chains were read from a single sample in a study of cytomegalovirus exposure and HLA in healthy donors. Generated by immunoSEQ multiplex PCR, the TCRdb table keeps only in-frame clones and is missing some. There are 250,000 to 300,000 clones in the sample; around nine tenths occur only once, and 1.5% to 2% lies in the top ten. The sequenced sample consisted of PBMCs. These TCRs come from a girl under 10 years old in good health and CMV-seronegative. The CDR3 runs from the conserved cysteine through the conserved F or W. D genes are given only for firm matches. Clone size appears in some rows only: once, few, many, or a class for an expanded clone.

>TRBJ2-5|-|-|TRBV7-9
CASSPPDGYYCAQYF
TGTGCCAGCAGCCCCCCCGACGGTTACTATTGCGCCCAGTACTTC
>TRBJ2-7|-|-|TRBV7-2
CASSRGFTSYEQYF
TGTGCCAGCAGCCGGGGATTTACCTCCTACGAGCAGTACTTC
>TRBJ1-4|-|TRBD1|TRBV7-8
CASSPPKGAREKLFF
TGTGCCAGCAGCCCCCCAAAGGGGGCAAGGGAAAAACTGTTTTTT
>TRBJ1-1|once|TRBD1|TRBV10-3
CAISDGTGASGAEAFF
TGTGCCATCAGTGACGGGACAGGGGCAAGTGGAGCTGAAGCTTTCTTT
>TRBJ2-3|-|TRBD2|TRBV30
CAWSVPSGGAGDTQYF
TGTGCCTGGAGTGTACCCAGCGGGGGGGCAGGAGATACGCAGTATTTT
>TRBJ2-2|-|-|TRBV27
CASSWSSGLTGELFF
TGTGCCAGCAGTTGGTCTTCGGGACTCACCGGGGAGCTGTTTTTT
>TRBJ1-3|once|TRBD1|TRBV18
CASSPLQGPSGNTIYF
TGTGCCAGCTCACCATTACAGGGGCCCTCTGGAAACACCATATATTTT
>TRBJ2-1|-|TRBD2|TRBV5-6
CASSRTSVSYNEQFF
TGTGCCAGCAGCCGTACTAGCGTCTCCTACAATGAGCAGTTCTTC
>TRBJ1-2|-|-|TRBV29-1
CSVERAGYGYTF
TGCAGCGTTGAACGGGCGGGCTATGGCTACACCTTC
>TRBJ2-7|-|TRBD2|TRBV5-4
CASSPGTSDPPQYF
TGTGCCAGCAGCCCCGGGACTAGCGACCCGCCGCAGTACTTC
>TRBJ2-3|-|-|TRBV27
CASTDREGDTQYF
TGTGCCAGCACGGACAGGGAGGGAGATACGCAGTATTTT
>TRBJ2-5|-|TRBD2|TRBV5-1
CASSLIAGKQETQYF
TGCGCCAGCAGCTTGATAGCGGGGAAGCAAGAGACCCAGTACTTC
>TRBJ1-1|-|TRBD1|TRBV5-6
CASSSGTANTEAFF
TGTGCCAGCAGCTCCGGGACAGCGAACACTGAAGCTTTCTTT
>TRBJ2-7|-|TRBD1|TRBV27
CASSSDRGSEQYF
TGTGCCAGCAGTTCTGACAGGGGAAGCGAGCAGTACTTC
>TRBJ1-1|few|TRBD1|TRBV7-9
CASNGQGTEAFF
TGTGCCAGCAACGGACAGGGCACTGAAGCTTTCTTT
>TRBJ2-1|-|TRBD1|TRBV18
CASSPTGDFYNEQFF
TGTGCCAGCTCACCGACAGGGGACTTCTACAATGAGCAGTTCTTC
>TRBJ2-3|-|-|TRBV11-3
CASSLGPSDTQYF
TGTGCCAGCAGCTTAGGTCCGTCAGATACGCAGTATTTT
>TRBJ1-2|-|TRBD1|TRBV5-6
CASSFRDRGRGYGYTF
TGTGCCAGCAGCTTCCGGGACAGGGGGCGCGGCTATGGCTACACCTTC
>TRBJ1-4|-|-|TRBV11-2
CASSLRIATNEKLFF
TGTGCCAGCAGCCTTAGAATTGCAACTAATGAAAAACTGTTTTTT
>TRBJ2-1|-|TRBD1|TRBV10-3
CAISGGTDSYNEQFF
TGTGCCATCAGTGGGGGGACAGATTCCTACAATGAGCAGTTCTTC
>TRBJ1-2|-|TRBD1|TRBV6-1
CASSPGQGNYGYTF
TGTGCCAGCAGTCCGGGACAGGGGAACTATGGCTACACCTTC
>TRBJ2-7|-|TRBD1|TRBV29-1
CSVGQGNEQYF
TGCAGCGTTGGACAGGGGAACGAGCAGTACTTC
>TRBJ1-2|-|-|TRBV12-5
CASGVANYGYTF
TGTGCTAGTGGCGTAGCTAACTATGGCTACACCTTC
>TRBJ1-2|once|-|TRBV21-1
CASSTGETQGARRCGGYTF
TGTGCCAGCAGTACCGGGGAAACCCAGGGGGCTCGTCGGTGCGGTGGCTACACCTTC
>TRBJ2-7|-|TRBD1|TRBV19
CASSAREGTAYEQYF
TGTGCCAGTAGTGCAAGAGAGGGGACAGCGTACGAGCAGTACTTC
>TRBJ2-7|few|-|TRBV5-6
CASSLGTLYEQYF
TGTGCCAGCAGCCTGGGCACACTATACGAGCAGTACTTC
>TRBJ1-1|-|-|TRBV29-1
CSVYRAEAFF
TGCAGCGTGTACAGGGCTGAAGCTTTCTTT
>TRBJ1-6|once|-|TRBV14
CASSQTTTAYNSPLHF
TGTGCCAGCAGCCAAACCACAACAGCTTATAATTCACCCCTCCACTTT
>TRBJ2-3|-|TRBD2|TRBV7-6
CASSQTSGPTDTQYF
TGTGCCAGCAGCCAGACTAGCGGACCCACAGATACGCAGTATTTT
>TRBJ2-7|-|-|TRBV15
CATSSTSYEQYF
TGTGCCACCAGCAGCACTTCCTACGAGCAGTACTTC
>TRBJ2-3|-|-|TRBV18
CASSPSSDTQYF
TGTGCCAGCTCCCCCTCCTCAGATACGCAGTATTTT
>TRBJ1-1|-|-|TRBV5-4
CASSSPMNTEAFF
TGTGCCAGCAGCTCCCCCATGAACACTGAAGCTTTCTTT
>TRBJ1-5|-|TRBD1|TRBV30
CAWSVRKGASNQPQHF
TGTGCCTGGAGTGTACGGAAGGGGGCGAGCAATCAGCCCCAGCATTTT
>TRBJ2-7|-|TRBD2|TRBV27
CASRRTSGYEQYF
TGTGCCAGCAGACGGACTAGCGGCTACGAGCAGTACTTC
>TRBJ1-2|-|-|TRBV27
CASSATAITNYGYTF
TGTGCCAGCAGTGCCACAGCCATAACAAACTATGGCTACACCTTC
>TRBJ2-4|-|TRBD2|TRBV9
CASSLGLAGARSKNIQYF
TGTGCCAGCAGCCTAGGACTAGCGGGGGCGCGTTCCAAAAACATTCAGTACTTC
>TRBJ1-1|-|-|TRBV30
CAWSVGGWNTEAFF
TGTGCCTGGAGTGTAGGAGGTTGGAACACTGAAGCTTTCTTT
>TRBJ2-5|few|TRBD1|TRBV27
CASSSRDSRTETQYF
TGTGCCAGCAGTTCGAGGGACAGTCGGACGGAGACCCAGTACTTC
>TRBJ2-1|-|-|TRBV27
CASSLIPGDNEQFF
TGTGCCAGCAGTTTAATTCCGGGAGACAATGAGCAGTTCTTC
>TRBJ1-1|-|-|TRBV29-1
CSVVHYTEAFF
TGCAGCGTTGTTCATTACACTGAAGCTTTCTTT
>TRBJ1-4|few|-|TRBV6-1
CASSERVRANEKLFF
TGTGCCAGCAGTGAAAGGGTCAGGGCTAATGAAAAACTGTTTTTT
>TRBJ1-3|-|-|TRBV6-1
CASSRSQGIGNTIYF
TGTGCCAGCAGTAGAAGCCAGGGAATCGGAAACACCATATATTTT
>TRBJ2-1|-|TRBD2|TRBV5-1
CASSFGTSGSNEQFF
TGCGCCAGCAGCTTCGGGACTAGCGGGAGCAATGAGCAGTTCTTC
>TRBJ1-4|few|-|TRBV7-9
CASSHRGENEKLFF
TGTGCCAGCAGTCACCGGGGAGAGAATGAAAAACTGTTTTTT
>TRBJ2-7|-|TRBD1|TRBV18
CASSPWGQGSEEQYF
TGTGCCAGCTCACCATGGGGACAGGGGAGTGAAGAGCAGTACTTC
>TRBJ1-6|-|-|TRBV7-9
CASSSAGITDSPLHF
TGTGCCAGCAGTTCAGCGGGTATCACGGATTCACCCCTCCACTTT
>TRBJ2-3|-|TRBD2|TRBV6-6
CASSRLAGGTDTQYF
TGTGCCAGCAGCCGACTAGCGGGGGGCACAGATACGCAGTATTTT